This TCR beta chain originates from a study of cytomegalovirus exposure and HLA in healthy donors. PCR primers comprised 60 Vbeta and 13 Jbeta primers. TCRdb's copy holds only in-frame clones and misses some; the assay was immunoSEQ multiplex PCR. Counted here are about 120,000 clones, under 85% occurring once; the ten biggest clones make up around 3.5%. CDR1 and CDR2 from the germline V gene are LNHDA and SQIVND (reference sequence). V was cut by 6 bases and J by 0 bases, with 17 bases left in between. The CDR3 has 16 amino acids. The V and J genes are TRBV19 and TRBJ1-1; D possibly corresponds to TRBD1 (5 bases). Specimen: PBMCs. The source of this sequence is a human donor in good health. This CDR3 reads CASRLREGRVNTEAFF. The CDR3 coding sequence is TGTGCCAGTAGGCTACGGGAGGGGAGGGTGAACACTGAAGCTTTCTTT.